Listed here are 18 T cell receptor beta chains from one sample, sequenced in a study of Ad26.COV2.S vaccination and SARS-CoV-2 variants. Assay: immunoSEQ multiplex PCR; the TCRdb copy retains only in-frame clones and omits some. The repertoire consists of about 260,000 clones, with around 88% occurring once and the leading ten covering 2.5% to 3.5%. Treatment defined: some 20 received Ad26.COV2.S at low or high dose, single or two shots; about five received placebo; per-sample allocation not given. Samples came from day 63 after the first vaccine or placebo injection. The sequencing used peripheral blood, collected in a trial of Ad26.COV2.S vaccine versus placebo. The source is a person between 18 and 59 years old who received the Ad26.COV2.S COVID-19 vaccine or a placebo.

This rearrangement joins TRBV19 to TRBJ1-1, with D perhaps TRBD1 (5 bases). V was pared by 3 bases and J by 1 base, with 15 bases between. The CDR3 spans 16 residues. Per germline, CDR1 LNHDA and CDR2 SQIVND (reference sequence). The CDR3 DNA is TGTGCCAGTAGTATCCGACCAGACAGAGGGAACACTGAAGCTTTCTTT. Translation gives CASSIRPDRGNTEAFF.

Only a few counts were recorded for this clone. This rearrangement joins TRBV3-1 (or the pseudogene TRBV3-2) to TRBJ1-1; 7 nucleotides line up with TRBD1. V lost 3 bases, J lost 5 bases, and 6 bases stayed unmatched. The CDR3 runs to 14 residues. The germline V gene has CDR1 LGHDT and CDR2 YNNKEL (reference sequence). The CDR3 region is CASSQKGAVTEAFF. CDR3 sequence (DNA): TGTGCCAGCAGCCAGAAGGGGGCAGTTACTGAAGCTTTCTTT.

The genes are TRBV7-3 and TRBJ2-1, with unresolved D. This CDR3 comprises 13 residues. Trimming pared 3 bases from V and 13 bases from J, leaving 16 bases between. CDR1 and CDR2 (germline): SGHTA, FQGTGA. The DNA of the CDR3 is TGTGCCAGCAGCTTGTCGAAAGGGATGGAACAGTTCTTC. As protein: CASSLSKGMEQFF.

V usage is TRBV7-3 and J usage is TRBJ1-2, with 7 bases aligning to TRBD1. This CDR3 spans 15 amino acids. With 5 bases clipped from V and 4 bases from J, the junction kept 10 bases outside the gene matches. Germline assignment: CDR1 SGHTA and CDR2 FQGTGA. CDR3 sequence reads: CASSPQGGASYGYTF. The CDR3 DNA follows: TGTGCCAGCAGCCCGCAGGGGGGGGCGAGCTATGGCTACACCTTC.

The rearrangement uses TRBV9 and TRBJ1-4; maybe TRBD1 (5 bases). V lost 4 bases to trimming and J lost 8 bases, with 12 bases between them. The CDR3 is 13 amino acids. Per germline, CDR1 SGDLS and CDR2 YYNGEE. The CDR3 DNA reads as TGTGCCAGCAGCCCCGACAGCGGGGAAAAACTGTTTTTT. Amino acid sequence: CASSPDSGEKLFF.

V and J are TRBV7-8 and TRBJ2-7, with 8 bases identical to TRBD1. Germline CDR1 reads SGHVS; CDR2 reads FQNEAQ. This CDR3 has 15 amino acids. With V trimmed by 2 bases and J by 6 bases, 9 bases remained unmatched. CDR3 nucleotides: TGTGCCAGCAGCTTAAGCGGACAGGGTAGGTCCGAGCAGTACTTC. It yields the protein CASSLSGQGRSEQYF.

The V gene is TRBV6-4, the J gene TRBJ1-4, with 7 nucleotides matching TRBD1. CDR1 is MRHNA and CDR2 is SNTAGT in the germline V gene. After removal of 6 bases from V and 1 base from J, the junction contained 5 bases not matched to a gene. This CDR3 region has 15 residues. In DNA, the CDR3 is TGTGCCAGCAGACCCACAGGGGTAACTAATGAAAAACTGTTTTTT. Translated: CASRPTGVTNEKLFF.

The chain recombines TRBV21-1 with TRBJ1-5. TRBV21-1 is a pseudogene segment. CDR3 size: 17 residues. In DNA form, the CDR3 reads TGTGCCAGCAGCAAAGCAGGCGGGTCAGTTAGCAATCAGCCCCAGCATTTT. This gives the protein CASSKAGGSVSNQPQHF.

In its sample, this clone was seen once. This CDR3 reads CASSVEGGANVLTF. The CDR3 DNA reads as TGTGCCAGCAGCGTAGAAGGTGGGGCCAACGTCCTGACTTTC. J is TRBJ2-6 and V is TRBV9; no definite D call. Germline values: CDR1 SGDLS, CDR2 YYNGEE. Trimming removed 0 bases from V and 3 bases from J, with 4 bases in between. CDR3 length: 14 amino acids.

This rearrangement joins TRBV18 to TRBJ2-1; 12 positions match TRBD2. CDR1 is KGHSH and CDR2 is LQKENI in the germline V gene. The ends lost 3 bases at V and 5 bases at J; junction bases unmatched: 8. The CDR3 consists of 17 residues. DNA of the CDR3: TGTGCCAGCTCACCTCCTAGGACTAGCGGGAATAACAATGAGCAGTTCTTC. Translating gives CASSPPRTSGNNNEQFF.

The chain couples TRBV12-1 to TRBJ2-1; the table's TRBD2 call for D was not verified on the DNA. TRBV12-1 is a pseudogene segment. CDR3 length: 14 residues. CDR3 amino acids: CASSPRDFGNEQFF. The CDR3 bases are TGTGCCAGCAGCCCTCGGGACTTTGGCAATGAGCAGTTCTTC.

The J gene is TRBJ2-3, the V gene TRBV4-2; D unresolved. CDR3 size: 11 residues. The germline V and J ends were trimmed by 4 bases and 6 bases, with 5 bases remaining between them. The V gene's germline CDR1 is LGHNA and CDR2 YNFKEQ. The CDR3 coding sequence is TGTGCCAGCAGCCCTGGCGATACGCAGTATTTT. Translating gives CASSPGDTQYF.

The chain employs TRBV7-8 and TRBJ2-7; no clear D. V lost 5 bases, J lost 2 bases, and 16 bases lay in between. Germline V CDR1 and CDR2: SGHVS, FQNEAQ. CDR3 length: 15 residues. The CDR3 loop is CASSPVAGRTYEQYF. The CDR3, as DNA: TGTGCCAGCAGCCCCGTGGCCGGACGGACCTACGAGCAGTACTTC.

The gene calls are TRBV7-9 and TRBJ2-7; no reliable D call. The CDR3 is made up of 15 amino acids. With 5 bases removed from V and 0 bases from J, the gap between germline ends came to 14 bases. The germline gives CDR1 SEHNR, CDR2 FQNEAQ (reference sequence). DNA of the CDR3: TGTGCCAGCAGCCCCGGAAGCTTCCTCTCCTACGAGCAGTACTTC. It codes for CASSPGSFLSYEQYF.

This chain joins TRBV5-1 and TRBJ1-2, with TRBD1 matching over 7 bases. The length of the CDR3 is 14 residues. Germline CDR1 and CDR2: SGHRS and YFSETQ. Trimming cost V 3 bases and J 2 bases; bases outside gene matches: 4. In DNA, the CDR3 is TGCGCCAGCAGCTCGGGACAGTTCAACTATGGCTACACCTTC. Residues: CASSSGQFNYGYTF.

The gene calls are TRBV4-1 and TRBJ2-1; D call uncertain. Germline assignment: CDR1 MGHRA and CDR2 YSYEKL. Deletions cut 3 bases from V and 8 bases from J, with 14 bases between. CDR3 length: 14 residues. The CDR3 protein is CASSHLPNPDEQFF. The CDR3 DNA sequence: TGCGCCAGCAGCCACCTTCCTAACCCGGATGAGCAGTTCTTC.

The table lists this clone with a count of one. V is TRBV29-1 and J is TRBJ2-1; TRBD2 matches at 14 bases. The germline V gene has CDR1 SQVTM and CDR2 ANQGSEA. This CDR3 has 16 amino acids. V lost 3 bases, J lost 2 bases, and 3 bases stayed unmatched. The CDR3 reads CSVDPTSGRAYNEQFF. CDR3 nucleotide sequence: TGCAGCGTTGACCCGACTAGCGGGAGGGCCTACAATGAGCAGTTCTTC.

V usage is TRBV11-2 and J usage is TRBJ2-1; D unresolved. Germline loops: CDR1 SGHAT, CDR2 FQNNGV. The ends were cut back, 1 base at V and 0 bases at J, with 4 bases in the middle. This CDR3 has 14 amino acids. CDR3 DNA: TGTGCCAGCAGCTTAGTAGACTCCTACAATGAGCAGTTCTTC. Translated: CASSLVDSYNEQFF.